Detailed here is one T cell receptor beta chain. The target antigen is unknown. Looked up from germline, CDR1 is SGHVS and CDR2 is FNYEAQ. The J segment lost 5 bases and the V segment lost 5 bases, leaving 4 bases of the junction unmatched. The CDR3 has 14 amino acids. The data belong to a study of cytomegalovirus exposure and HLA in healthy donors. As for the study in general: Within the Caucasian-associated ancestry cluster were roughly 79% of the 398 genotyped donors. General study findings and limits: Most subjects' HLA-A and HLA-B alleles were reportedly predicted from TCR beta sequences. The majority of TCR sequences were rare, yet some public TCRs appeared in many donors. Highest at DRB1 and lowest at HLA-C, TCR association rates differed among HLA loci in a later analysis.

Primers included in the PCR were 60 Vbeta and 13 Jbeta primers. Assay used: immunoSEQ multiplex PCR; TCRdb lists only in-frame clones, some missing. The sample has more than 80,000 clones; 64% are singletons. Source material: PBMCs. This clonotype was sampled from a man in his 60s in good health and CMV-seronegative. The rearrangement links TRBV7-6 to TRBJ1-5; 9 positions agree with TRBD1. DNA of the CDR3: TGTGCCAGCAGCAGAGGGGACAGGGATCAGCCCCAGCATTTT. Translated: CASSRGDRDQPQHF.